The 9 T cell receptor beta chains in this list originate from one sample, sequenced in a study of blood T cell repertoires in COVID-19. Measured with immunoSEQ multiplex PCR; TCRdb has only the in-frame clones, and not every one. The sample has about 73,000 clones; more than 70% are singletons. Material: peripheral blood. The receptors derive from a man in his 70s with COVID-19, enrolled during active disease.

This clone was seen once. The rearrangement joins TRBV18 to TRBJ2-2; TRBD1 matches at 9 bases. Germline V gene sequence: CDR1 KGHSH, CDR2 LQKENI. V lost 3 bases and J lost 0; bases outside the gene matches: 8. The CDR3 is 18 amino acids. The CDR3 is CASSPPRGQGSNTGELFF. For the CDR3, the DNA is TGTGCCAGCTCACCCCCGCGGGGACAGGGTTCGAACACCGGGGAGCTGTTTTTT. Looking up the rest from reference TRBV18 and TRBJ2-2 gives the full variable domain: NAGVMQNPRHLVRRRGQEARLRCSPMKGHSHVYWYRQLPEEGLKFMVYLQKENIIDESGMPKERFSAEFPKEGPSILRIQQVVRGDSAAYFCASSPPRGQGSNTGELFFGEGSRLTVL.

The chain has TRBV7-2 and TRBJ1-2, with 11 bases identical to TRBD1. V dropped 5 bases and J dropped 8; count of bases not matched to a gene: 13. The CDR3 contains 16 residues. Germline V gene data show CDR1 as SGHTA and CDR2 as FQGNSA. The CDR3 loop reads CASSTWTGGGIQGYTF. In DNA, the CDR3 is TGTGCCAGCAGCACGTGGACAGGGGGCGGTATACAGGGCTACACCTTC. The complete variable domain, with remaining parts taken from reference TRBV7-2 and TRBJ1-2, reads GAGVSQSPSNKVTEKGKDVELRCDPISGHTALYWYRQSLGQGLEFLIYFQGNSAPDKSGLPSDRFSAERTGGSVSTLTIQRTQQEDSAVYLCASSTWTGGGIQGYTFGSGTRLTVV.

This clone was detected a few times. The rearrangement joins TRBV4-3 to TRBJ2-1; 9 nucleotides line up with TRBD2. Trimming took 3 bases from V and 7 from J; bases not matched to a gene: 16. Looked up from germline, CDR1 is LGHNA and CDR2 is YSLEER. The CDR3 spans 18 residues. The CDR3 DNA reads TGCGCCAGCAGCCATGACCCTGCTTGGAGCGGGAGGAGGAATGAGCAGTTCTTC. It encodes CASSHDPAWSGRRNEQFF.

This clone was observed a few times. The chain links TRBV6-5 to TRBJ1-1, with D maybe TRBD1 (6 bases). CDR3 length equals 15 residues. Germline V lookup: CDR1 MNHEY, CDR2 SVGAGI. V was pared by 6 bases and J by 3 bases, with 17 bases between. This CDR3 reads CASRRLWGQDTEAFF. The DNA of the CDR3 is TGTGCCAGCAGGAGGCTTTGGGGGCAGGACACTGAAGCTTTCTTT.

V gene TRBV7-2 combines with J gene TRBJ2-3; D call uncertain. V was trimmed by 0 bases and J by 3 bases, leaving 7 bases between them. This CDR3 contains 14 residues. Germline CDR1 reads SGHTA; CDR2 reads FQGNSA. Here the CDR3 DNA reads TGTGCCAGCAGCTTAGCCAGAAATACAGATACGCAGTATTTT. Its translation: CASSLARNTDTQYF.

CDR3 nucleotide sequence: TGTGCCAGCAGCCCATTCGAGGGCAATCAGCCCCAGCATTTT. Encoded protein: CASSPFEGNQPQHF. The chain combines TRBV7-2 with TRBJ1-5; D call uncertain. The CDR3 loop spans 14 amino acids. V lost 5 bases and J lost 2, with 10 bases in between. CDR1 and CDR2 (germline): SGHTA, FQGNSA.

The rearrangement uses TRBV5-5 and TRBJ2-3; D might be TRBD2 (6 bases). Trimming left V 0 bases short and J 6 bases short, with 11 bases between. The CDR3 spans 14 residues. Germline CDR1 reads SGHKS; CDR2 reads YYEKEE (reference sequence). CDR3 region: CASSLGGGVDTQYF. As DNA, the CDR3 is TGTGCCAGCAGCTTGGGAGGCGGGGTTGATACGCAGTATTTT.

The rearrangement links TRBV7-8 to TRBJ2-7, with a possible D match to TRBD2 (5 bases). Germline CDR1 SGHVS, CDR2 FQNEAQ. This CDR3 is built from 15 residues. Trimming stripped 5 bases from V and 3 bases from J, with 17 bases between. This chain's CDR3 is CASSGNLGGRYEQYF. The CDR3 bases are TGTGCCAGCAGCGGGAACTTAGGAGGCCGCTACGAGCAGTACTTC.

There are a few counts of this clone. V is TRBV28 and J is TRBJ1-5; D possibly corresponds to TRBD1 (6 bases). The germline V and J ends were trimmed by 0 bases and 0 bases, with 15 bases remaining between them. The CDR3 runs 18 residues. CDR1 and CDR2 from the germline V gene are MDHEN and SYDVKM. For the CDR3, the DNA is TGTGCCAGCAGTTTATGGGCGGGGGCCAGCTATAGCAATCAGCCCCAGCATTTT. Translating gives CASSLWAGASYSNQPQHF. The full variable domain, rest sourced from reference TRBV28 and TRBJ1-5, is DVKVTQSSRYLVKRTGEKVFLECVQDMDHENMFWYRQDPGLGLRLIYFSYDVKMKEKGDIPEGYSVSREKKERFSLILESASTNQTSMYLCASSLWAGASYSNQPQHFGDGTRLSIL.